A selection of T cell receptor beta chains follows, all from one sample in a study of response to subunit inactivated influenza vaccine. In TCRdb, the RT-PCR reads were re-called with MiXCR into one record per CDR3 protein. The repertoire holds under 800,000 distinct CDR3 sequences, with around 13% as singletons. The sample was PBMCs from blood, taken 14 days before vaccination. The source is a man between 45 and 60 years old who received an inactivated influenza vaccine. Both conserved end residues are part of each CDR3. The order of the fields is CDR3 DNA, CDR3 protein, D gene, clone size, V gene, J gene. A D gene is named only where the DNA matches it firmly. Clone size, where shown, is once, few, many, or a class for clones that have expanded.

CDR3nt: TGTGCCAGCAGTTACTCGCTGGGGGCTGGTGAAGCTTTCTTT; CDR3aa: CASSYSLGAGEAFF; d_gene: .; abundance: .; v_gene: TRBV6-2/TRBV6-3; j_gene: TRBJ1-1
CDR3nt: TGTGCCAGCAGTCCCGTGACAGGTCTGAACACCGGGGAGCTGTTTTTT; CDR3aa: CASSPVTGLNTGELFF; d_gene: .; abundance: few; v_gene: TRBV28; j_gene: TRBJ2-2
CDR3nt: TGCGCCAGCTCATCCGGGACTGCCGCCTACGAGCAGTACTTC; CDR3aa: CASSSGTAAYEQYF; d_gene: .; abundance: .; v_gene: TRBV5-1; j_gene: TRBJ2-7
CDR3nt: TGCAGCCAACGACTAGCGGAAGACGAGCAGTACTTC; CDR3aa: CSQRLAEDEQYF; d_gene: TRBD2; abundance: few; v_gene: TRBV29-1; j_gene: TRBJ2-7
CDR3nt: TGCAGTACTAGGGCCGGATGGACAGGAGGGGGCTATGGCTACACCTTC; CDR3aa: CSTRAGWTGGGYGYTF; d_gene: TRBD1; abundance: few; v_gene: TRBV20-1; j_gene: TRBJ1-2
CDR3nt: TGCAGCGTTGAAATTTGGACAGCGGAAGGGACTGAAGCTTTCTTT; CDR3aa: CSVEIWTAEGTEAFF; d_gene: .; abundance: few; v_gene: TRBV29-1; j_gene: TRBJ1-1
CDR3nt: TGTGCCAGCAGGCAGGGGGTCCGGGAAGCTTTCTTT; CDR3aa: CASRQGVREAFF; d_gene: TRBD1; abundance: .; v_gene: TRBV6-5; j_gene: TRBJ1-1
CDR3nt: TGCAGTGCCCCCTCGGGGACAGGGTTCCGAAAACTGTTTTTT; CDR3aa: CSAPSGTGFRKLFF; d_gene: TRBD1; abundance: .; v_gene: TRBV20-1; j_gene: TRBJ1-4
CDR3nt: TGTGCCAGCAGCCAAGGGGACTACAGCACAGATACGCAGTATTTT; CDR3aa: CASSQGDYSTDTQYF; d_gene: TRBD2; abundance: .; v_gene: TRBV4-2; j_gene: TRBJ2-3
CDR3nt: TGTGCCAGCAGCTACGGACAGTCCCAAGAGACCCAGTACTTC; CDR3aa: CASSYGQSQETQYF; d_gene: .; abundance: .; v_gene: TRBV7-9; j_gene: TRBJ2-5
CDR3nt: TGTGCCAGCAGGGATGCGGGAGGAGTCCAAGAGACCCAGTACTTC; CDR3aa: CASRDAGGVQETQYF; d_gene: TRBD2; abundance: few; v_gene: TRBV6-1; j_gene: TRBJ2-5
CDR3nt: TGTGCCAGCAGTTACCGCCAGGGCCTTTACGAGCAGTACTTC; CDR3aa: CASSYRQGLYEQYF; d_gene: .; abundance: .; v_gene: TRBV6-6; j_gene: TRBJ2-7
CDR3nt: TGCAGCATGATTAGCACTAATGAAAAACTGTTTTTT; CDR3aa: CSMISTNEKLFF; d_gene: .; abundance: .; v_gene: TRBV29-1; j_gene: TRBJ1-4
CDR3nt: TGCGCCAGCAACCGGGACGGGAACGGTGACATTCAGTACTTC; CDR3aa: CASNRDGNGDIQYF; d_gene: .; abundance: many; v_gene: TRBV5-1; j_gene: TRBJ2-4
CDR3nt: TGTGCCAGCAGTCCTAAATCCTGGGGTGGCTACACCTTC; CDR3aa: CASSPKSWGGYTF; d_gene: .; abundance: .; v_gene: TRBV12-3/TRBV12-4; j_gene: TRBJ1-2
CDR3nt: TGTGCCAGTAGGAGGGACAGGGGCTCTTCTGAAGCTTTCTTT; CDR3aa: CASRRDRGSSEAFF; d_gene: TRBD1; abundance: .; v_gene: TRBV19; j_gene: TRBJ1-1
CDR3nt: TGCGCCAGCAGCACCGGGCCTTCAGGTTCACCCCTCCACTTT; CDR3aa: CASSTGPSGSPLHF; d_gene: .; abundance: few; v_gene: TRBV5-1; j_gene: TRBJ1-6
CDR3nt: TGTGCCAGCAGTTCATGGACAGGGCCGGGGAATGAGCAGTTCTTC; CDR3aa: CASSSWTGPGNEQFF; d_gene: TRBD1; abundance: .; v_gene: TRBV28; j_gene: TRBJ2-1
CDR3nt: TGTGCCAGCAGTTACATGTACAGGAACACTGAAGCTTTCTTT; CDR3aa: CASSYMYRNTEAFF; d_gene: .; abundance: .; v_gene: TRBV6-5; j_gene: TRBJ1-1
CDR3nt: TGTGCCAGCTCACCACCCGGGACCAACTACGAGCAGTACTTC; CDR3aa: CASSPPGTNYEQYF; d_gene: .; abundance: once; v_gene: TRBV18; j_gene: TRBJ2-7
CDR3nt: TGTGCCAGCAGTTCCTGGACAGGGAAGGGGGAAAAACTGTTTTTT; CDR3aa: CASSSWTGKGEKLFF; d_gene: TRBD1; abundance: few; v_gene: TRBV28; j_gene: TRBJ1-4
CDR3nt: TGTGCCACCAGTGACACCCGGCAGGGTAGAAACCAAGCAGATACGCAGTATTTT; CDR3aa: CATSDTRQGRNQADTQYF; d_gene: .; abundance: .; v_gene: TRBV24-1; j_gene: TRBJ2-3
CDR3nt: TGCGCCAGCAGCCAAGAAAGGCAGACCCAGTACTTC; CDR3aa: CASSQERQTQYF; d_gene: .; abundance: many; v_gene: TRBV4-1; j_gene: TRBJ2-5
CDR3nt: TGTGCCAGCAGTCAGGCCCCCTGGGAGCAGTTCTTC; CDR3aa: CASSQAPWEQFF; d_gene: .; abundance: few; v_gene: TRBV6-2/TRBV6-3; j_gene: TRBJ2-1
CDR3nt: TGTGCCAGCAGCTTGGCTCGGGGGGCGTATGGCTACACCTTC; CDR3aa: CASSLARGAYGYTF; d_gene: .; abundance: .; v_gene: TRBV7-8; j_gene: TRBJ1-2
CDR3nt: TGTGCCAGCAGTTACTCGTCAGGGGTTAGCACTGAAGCTTTCTTT; CDR3aa: CASSYSSGVSTEAFF; d_gene: .; abundance: .; v_gene: TRBV6-5; j_gene: TRBJ1-1
CDR3nt: TGTGCCAGCAGCTTGGCCCCGGGGGCGGCAGTCACTGAAGCTTTCTTT; CDR3aa: CASSLAPGAAVTEAFF; d_gene: .; abundance: .; v_gene: TRBV5-5; j_gene: TRBJ1-1